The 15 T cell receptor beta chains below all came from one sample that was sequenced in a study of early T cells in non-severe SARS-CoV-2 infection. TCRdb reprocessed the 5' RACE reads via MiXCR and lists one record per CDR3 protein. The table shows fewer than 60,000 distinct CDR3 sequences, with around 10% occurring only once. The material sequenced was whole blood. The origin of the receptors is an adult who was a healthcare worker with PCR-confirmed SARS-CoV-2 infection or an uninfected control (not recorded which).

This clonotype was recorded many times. CDR3 bases: TGTGCCAGCAGTTCGGGGCCGGGTGAAGCTTTCTTT. This codes for CASSSGPGEAFF. The chain joins TRBV27 to TRBJ1-1; tentatively, D is TRBD1 (5 bases). The V end was cut by 4 bases, the J end by 7 bases, with 10 bases between. Germline CDR1 reads MNHEY; CDR2 reads SMNVEV (reference sequence). The CDR3 runs 12 residues.

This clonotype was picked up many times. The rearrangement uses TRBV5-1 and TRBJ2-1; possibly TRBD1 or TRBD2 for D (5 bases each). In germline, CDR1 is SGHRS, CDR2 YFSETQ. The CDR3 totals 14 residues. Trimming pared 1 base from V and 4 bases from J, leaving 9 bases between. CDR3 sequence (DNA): TGCGCCAGCAGCTTGAGGGACCAATACAATGAGCAGTTCTTC. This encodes CASSLRDQYNEQFF.

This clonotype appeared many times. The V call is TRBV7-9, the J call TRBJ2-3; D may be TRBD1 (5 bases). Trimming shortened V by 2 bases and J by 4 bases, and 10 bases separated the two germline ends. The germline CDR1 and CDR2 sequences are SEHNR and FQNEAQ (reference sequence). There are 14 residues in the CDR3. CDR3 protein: CASSLQGVADTQYF. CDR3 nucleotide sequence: TGTGCCAGCAGCTTACAAGGGGTGGCAGATACGCAGTATTTT.

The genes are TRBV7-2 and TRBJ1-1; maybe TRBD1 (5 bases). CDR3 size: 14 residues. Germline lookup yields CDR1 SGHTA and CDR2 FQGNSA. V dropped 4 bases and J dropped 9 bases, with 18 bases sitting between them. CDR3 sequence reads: CASSSQGVPLKAFF. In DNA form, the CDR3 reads TGTGCCAGCAGCTCCCAGGGAGTTCCCCTGAAAGCTTTCTTT.

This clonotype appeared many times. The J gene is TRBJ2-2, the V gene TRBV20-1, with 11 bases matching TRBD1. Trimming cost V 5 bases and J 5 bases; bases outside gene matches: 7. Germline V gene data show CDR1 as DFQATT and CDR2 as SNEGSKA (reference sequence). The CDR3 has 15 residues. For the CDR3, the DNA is TGCAGTGCTGCCCACGGGACAGGGGGAACCGGGGAGCTGTTTTTT. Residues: CSAAHGTGGTGELFF.

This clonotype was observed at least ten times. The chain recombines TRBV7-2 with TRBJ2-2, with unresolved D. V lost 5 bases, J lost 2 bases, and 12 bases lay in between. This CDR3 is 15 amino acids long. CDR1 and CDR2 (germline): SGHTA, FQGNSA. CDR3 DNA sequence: TGTGCCAGCAGCCCCCTTTTGCGAAACACCGGGGAGCTGTTTTTT. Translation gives CASSPLLRNTGELFF.

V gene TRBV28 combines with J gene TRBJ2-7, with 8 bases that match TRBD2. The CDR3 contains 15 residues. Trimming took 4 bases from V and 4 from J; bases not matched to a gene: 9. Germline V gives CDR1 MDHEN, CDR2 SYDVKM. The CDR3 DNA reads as TGTGCCAGCAGTTCTCACTCGGGACTAGGATACGAGCAGTACTTC. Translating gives CASSSHSGLGYEQYF.

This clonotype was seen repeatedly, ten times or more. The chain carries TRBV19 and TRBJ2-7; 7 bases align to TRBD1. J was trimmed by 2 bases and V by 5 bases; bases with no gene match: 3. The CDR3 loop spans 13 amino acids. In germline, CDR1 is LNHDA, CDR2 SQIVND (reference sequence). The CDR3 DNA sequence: TGTGCCAGTAGTGTGACAGGGACCTACGAGCAGTACTTC. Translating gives CASSVTGTYEQYF. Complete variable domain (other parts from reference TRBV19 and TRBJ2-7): DGGITQSPKYLFRKEGQNVTLSCEQNLNHDAMYWYRQDPGQGLRLIYYSQIVNDFQKGDIAEGYSVSREKKESFPLTVTSAQKNPTAFYLCASSVTGTYEQYFGPGTRLTVT.

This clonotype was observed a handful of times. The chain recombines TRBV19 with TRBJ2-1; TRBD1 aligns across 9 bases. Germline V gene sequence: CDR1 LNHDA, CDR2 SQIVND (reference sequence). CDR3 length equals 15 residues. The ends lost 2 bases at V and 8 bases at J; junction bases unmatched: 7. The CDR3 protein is CASSIKGTGRDEQFF. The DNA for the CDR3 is TGTGCCAGTAGTATAAAGGGGACAGGGCGCGATGAGCAGTTCTTC.

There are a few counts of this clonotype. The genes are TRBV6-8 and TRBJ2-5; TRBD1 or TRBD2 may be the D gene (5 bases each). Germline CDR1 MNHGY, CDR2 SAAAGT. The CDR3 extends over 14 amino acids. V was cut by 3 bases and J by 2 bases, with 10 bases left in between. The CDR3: CASSYRGPQETQYF. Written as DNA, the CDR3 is TGTGCCAGCAGTTATCGGGGACCTCAAGAGACCCAGTACTTC.

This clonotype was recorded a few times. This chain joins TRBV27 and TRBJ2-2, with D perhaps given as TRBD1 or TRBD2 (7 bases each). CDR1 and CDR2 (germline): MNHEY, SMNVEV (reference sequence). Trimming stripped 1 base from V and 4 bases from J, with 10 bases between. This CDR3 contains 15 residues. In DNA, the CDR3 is TGTGCCAGCAGTTTATTCAGGGGGGGCACCGGGGAGCTGTTTTTT. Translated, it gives CASSLFRGGTGELFF.

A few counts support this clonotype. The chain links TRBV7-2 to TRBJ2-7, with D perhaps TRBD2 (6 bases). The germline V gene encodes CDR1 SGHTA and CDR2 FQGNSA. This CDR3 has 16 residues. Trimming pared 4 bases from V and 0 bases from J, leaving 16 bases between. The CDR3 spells CASSSISGLSSYEQYF. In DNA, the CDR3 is TGTGCCAGCAGCTCCATAAGCGGGCTGAGCTCCTACGAGCAGTACTTC.

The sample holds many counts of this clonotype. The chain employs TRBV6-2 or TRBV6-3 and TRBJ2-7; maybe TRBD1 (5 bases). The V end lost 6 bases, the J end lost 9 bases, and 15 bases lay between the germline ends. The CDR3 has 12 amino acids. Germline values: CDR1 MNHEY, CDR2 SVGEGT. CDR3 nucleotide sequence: TGTGCCAGCAGGACAGATTTCATTAGGCAGTACTTC. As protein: CASRTDFIRQYF.

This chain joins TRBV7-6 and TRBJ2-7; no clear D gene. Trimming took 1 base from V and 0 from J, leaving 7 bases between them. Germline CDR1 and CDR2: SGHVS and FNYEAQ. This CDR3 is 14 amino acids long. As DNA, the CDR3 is TGTGCCAGCAGCTTAGATCCGGGCTCCTACGAGCAGTACTTC. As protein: CASSLDPGSYEQYF.

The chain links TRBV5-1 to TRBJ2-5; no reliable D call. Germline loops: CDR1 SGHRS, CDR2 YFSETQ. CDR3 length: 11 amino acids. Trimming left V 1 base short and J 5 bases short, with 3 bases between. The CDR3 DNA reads TGCGCCAGCAGCTTGTTGGAGACCCAGTACTTC. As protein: CASSLLETQYF.